This TCR beta chain was found in a study of CD8 T cells in ankylosing spondylitis (dated by TCRdb to about 2017). Regarding the complete study: To find TCR variants linked to disease, the study profiled T cell receptor beta repertoires in ankylosing spondylitis patients and healthy donors. In total, the full study cohort was made up of nearly 110 healthy donors and 25 to 30 ankylosing spondylitis patients. Peripheral blood was sampled, and synovial fluid was additionally collected from ankylosing spondylitis patients.

This clonotype turned up a few times. Its specific antigen is unknown. Base qualities are missing; no much larger clone stands one base away. The CDR3 holds 13 amino acids from the cysteine to the phenylalanine. Here the CDR3 DNA is all that survives: 39 bases in frame from base 1. CDR1 and CDR2 are drawn from the germline V gene (reference sequence): DFQATT, SNEGSKA. Cut back by 7 bases and 0 bases, the V and J ends lie 11 bases apart. TCRdb records Illumina HiSeq 2500 as the sequencer. Quantitative 5'-RACE with molecular barcodes was the method used to prepare the TCR beta libraries. Per the source publication's procedure: A new computational method, built on a probabilistic model of VDJ rearrangement, was used to identify disease-linked TCR variants. Clones were called with MiXCR by TCRdb after fastp trimmed the public reads at Q25, and only in-frame beta chains were retained. Identical CDR3 protein sequences are pooled into one entry, listed with their most common genes and DNA. The V and J calls, along with clone size, are taken from TCRdb and not from the paper's own processing. This sample lists 700,000 to 1,000,000 distinct CDR3 sequences; about 11% were detected once. The biggest ten clones account for approximately 0.51% of the sample.

What the work shows at the level of the full study, not this receptor alone: Some motif variants had previously been reported in the synovial fluid and blood of reactive arthritis patients, which suggests shared mechanisms of disease initiation. The disease-linked clones showed a CD8+ phenotype and occurred at relatively low frequencies in peripheral blood. The disease-linked clones were reported as significantly enriched in matched synovial fluid samples from ankylosing spondylitis patients. A TCR beta motif of 7 or 8 highly homologous amino acid variants appeared characteristic of blood from ankylosing spondylitis patients.

This receptor was taken from a male donor with ankylosing spondylitis. The sample was blood, either unsorted or a sorted T cell fraction (not recorded which). The chain links TRBV20-1 with TRBJ2-3, with the D gene too uncertain to name. The CDR3 region reads CSVPFRSTDTQYF. The nucleotides are TGCAGTGTACCCTTCCGAAGCACAGATACGCAGTATTTT.